This is a list of T cell receptor beta chains from one sample in a study of CD8 T cells in ankylosing spondylitis. TCRdb ran MiXCR on the 5' RACE reads and lists one entry per CDR3 protein. This table holds around 390,000 distinct CDR3 sequences, approximately 20% found once. The material sequenced was blood, either unsorted or a sorted T cell fraction (not recorded which). The receptors were sampled from a male donor with ankylosing spondylitis. CDR3s include the opening cysteine and the closing phenylalanine or tryptophan. The order of the fields is CDR3 length, clone size, V gene, J gene, D gene, CDR3 protein, CDR3 DNA. A D gene is named only where the DNA matches it firmly. Rows may omit the clone size; those that give it use once, few, many or a size class.

>15|few|TRBV3-1|TRBJ2-1|TRBD2
CASSLQAGAVNEQFF
TGTGCCAGCAGCCTCCAAGCGGGAGCGGTCAATGAGCAGTTCTTC
>14|NA|TRBV6-1|TRBJ2-4|NA
CASSGQGSFDIQYF
TGTGCCAGCAGTGGTCAGGGTAGCTTTGACATTCAGTACTTC
>12|NA|TRBV12-3/TRBV12-4|TRBJ2-7|NA
CASSLLGLEQYF
TGTGCCAGCAGTTTACTGGGCCTCGAGCAGTACTTC
>14|few|TRBV10-3|TRBJ2-3|NA
CAISESADGDTQYF
TGTGCCATCAGTGAGTCGGCTGACGGAGATACGCAGTATTTT
>13|NA|TRBV5-1|TRBJ2-5|NA
CASKLPYQETQYF
TGCGCCAGCAAACTTCCGTACCAAGAGACCCAGTACTTC
>13|few|TRBV29-1|TRBJ2-1|TRBD2
CSVEAGGGGEQFF
TGCAGCGTTGAGGCGGGAGGCGGGGGTGAGCAGTTCTTC
>15|NA|TRBV20-1|TRBJ2-5|TRBD2
CSARDRLAGQETQYF
TGCAGTGCTAGAGATCGACTAGCGGGGCAAGAGACCCAGTACTTC
>18|few|TRBV5-1|TRBJ2-1|TRBD2
CASSWGLAGVYSYNEQFF
TGCGCCAGCAGCTGGGGACTAGCGGGAGTCTACTCCTACAATGAGCAGTTCTTC
>11|few|TRBV29-1|TRBJ2-7|NA
CSGSSSYEQYF
TGCAGCGGGAGCAGCTCCTACGAGCAGTACTTC
>14|NA|TRBV12-3/TRBV12-4|TRBJ1-2|NA
CASSFGPMENGYTF
TGTGCCAGCAGTTTCGGGCCGATGGAAAATGGCTACACCTTC
>16|few|TRBV5-1|TRBJ2-7|TRBD1
CASSYRTGQGSYEQYF
TGCGCCAGCAGCTACCGGACGGGACAGGGATCCTACGAGCAGTACTTC
>14|NA|TRBV6-5|TRBJ2-7|NA
CASSYSTFIYEQYF
TGTGCCAGCAGTTACTCGACTTTCATCTACGAGCAGTACTTC
>13|NA|TRBV10-3|TRBJ2-7|NA
CAITSGHSYEQYF
TGTGCCATCACCAGCGGCCACTCCTACGAGCAGTACTTC
>14|few|TRBV5-1|TRBJ2-5|NA
CASSPVGPLETQYF
TGCGCCAGCAGCCCAGTGGGTCCTTTGGAGACCCAGTACTTC
>14|NA|TRBV19|TRBJ2-5|NA
CASSSAFGRETQYF
TGTGCCAGTAGTTCAGCATTTGGAAGGGAGACCCAGTACTTC
>15|NA|TRBV10-3|TRBJ2-2|NA
CAISEKRDFTGELFF
TGTGCCATCAGTGAGAAACGGGATTTCACCGGGGAGCTGTTTTTT
>14|few|TRBV6-2/TRBV6-3|TRBJ2-2|TRBD1
CASSSNRGAGELFF
TGTGCCAGCAGTTCGAACAGGGGGGCCGGGGAGCTGTTTTTT
>12|few|TRBV3-1|TRBJ2-7|NA
CASRGESYEQYF
TGTGCCAGCAGGGGGGAGTCCTACGAGCAGTACTTC
>15|few|TRBV5-6|TRBJ2-5|NA
CASSLVGYREETQYF
TGTGCCAGCAGTCTGGTGGGCTACAGGGAAGAGACCCAGTACTTC
>13|NA|TRBV28|TRBJ1-2|NA
CASRTGGERYYTF
TGTGCCAGCAGAACCGGGGGGGAGCGGTACTACACCTTC
>15|few|TRBV4-3|TRBJ1-1|TRBD1
CASSHLDRGPTEAFF
TGCGCCAGCAGCCACCTCGACAGGGGGCCCACTGAAGCTTTCTTT
>16|NA|TRBV27|TRBJ2-3|TRBD2
CASFPVGLAATDTQYF
TGTGCCAGCTTCCCAGTGGGACTAGCGGCAACAGATACGCAGTATTTT
>14|NA|TRBV3-1|TRBJ2-1|NA
CASSQLGSYNEQFF
TGTGCCAGCAGCCAATTGGGCTCCTACAATGAGCAGTTCTTC
>13|few|TRBV20-1|TRBJ2-7|NA
CSALDVNSYEQYF
TGCAGTGCCCTGGACGTGAACTCCTACGAGCAGTACTTC
>15|NA|TRBV27|TRBJ1-3|NA
CASSTGTLSGNTIYF
TGTGCCAGCAGTACTGGAACCCTCTCTGGAAACACCATATATTTT
>16|few|TRBV7-2|TRBJ2-4|NA
CASSLDSRLAKNIQYF
TGTGCCAGCAGCTTAGATAGCAGGCTAGCCAAAAACATTCAGTACTTC
>18|NA|TRBV4-1|TRBJ1-2|TRBD1
CASSQRGIEGAANYGYTF
TGCGCCAGCAGCCAGAGGGGGATTGAGGGGGCAGCTAACTATGGCTACACCTTC
>13|many|TRBV9|TRBJ1-3|NA
CASGQSSGNTIYF
TGTGCCAGTGGACAGAGCTCTGGAAACACCATATATTTT
>17|many|TRBV5-1|TRBJ2-2|TRBD2
CASRSTTSGSFTGELFF
TGCGCCAGCAGATCGACCACTAGCGGGAGTTTTACCGGGGAGCTGTTTTTT
>14|few|TRBV4-3|TRBJ2-7|TRBD2
CASSQDLLAGEQYF
TGCGCCAGCAGCCAAGATCTACTAGCGGGCGAGCAGTACTTC
>16|NA|TRBV6-5|TRBJ2-2|NA
CASSYGAGTRTGELFF
TGTGCCAGCAGTTACGGGGCAGGAACTCGCACCGGGGAGCTGTTTTTT
>14|NA|TRBV7-7|TRBJ2-1|TRBD1
CASSLTGGLDEQFF
TGTGCTAGCAGCTTGACAGGGGGTCTGGATGAGCAGTTCTTC
>14|NA|TRBV2|TRBJ1-1|NA
CASTFGGRGTEAFF
TGTGCCAGCACCTTCGGGGGGCGCGGCACTGAAGCTTTCTTT
>15|NA|TRBV9|TRBJ1-4|NA
CASSLLDQVGEKLFF
TGTGCCAGCAGCCTTCTCGACCAGGTGGGCGAAAAACTGTTTTTT
>15|NA|TRBV4-1|TRBJ1-5|TRBD1
CASSKGDRGNQPQHF
TGCGCCAGCAGCAAGGGGGACAGGGGAAATCAGCCCCAGCATTTT
>13|NA|TRBV7-8|TRBJ1-2|NA
CASSLGPVGGYTF
TGTGCCAGCAGCTTAGGCCCGGTGGGTGGCTACACCTTC
>13|NA|TRBV9|TRBJ1-1|NA
CASSVVGHEKAFF
TGTGCCAGCAGCGTAGTAGGTCACGAGAAAGCTTTCTTT
>15|once|TRBV25-1|TRBJ2-3|NA
CASSLGRLGTDTQYF
TGTGCCAGCAGCCTAGGACGTCTTGGCACAGATACGCAGTATTTT
>16|NA|TRBV2|TRBJ2-5|TRBD2
CASSEAVAGGSETQYF
TGTGCCAGCAGTGAAGCAGTAGCGGGAGGGTCGGAGACCCAGTACTTC
>13|NA|TRBV6-1|TRBJ1-2|TRBD1
CATQGPGQLGYTF
TGTGCCACCCAAGGACCGGGACAGTTAGGCTACACCTTC
>14|NA|TRBV3-1|TRBJ1-5|NA
CASSQHWGNQPQHF
TGTGCCAGCAGCCAACACTGGGGCAATCAGCCCCAGCATTTT
>12|NA|TRBV7-6|TRBJ2-7|NA
CASSLKGDEQYF
TGTGCCAGCAGCTTAAAGGGAGACGAGCAGTACTTC
>16|NA|TRBV24-1|TRBJ1-1|NA
CATRNPPGRSNTEAFF
TGTGCCACCAGGAATCCACCCGGCAGGTCGAACACTGAAGCTTTCTTT
>16|few|TRBV15|TRBJ2-3|TRBD2
CATSGDSGKVTDTQYF
TGTGCCACCAGCGGGGATAGCGGGAAGGTCACAGATACGCAGTATTTT
>16|NA|TRBV20-1|TRBJ2-3|TRBD2
CSARDFSGGTLDTQYF
TGCAGTGCTAGAGATTTTAGCGGGGGGACCTTGGATACGCAGTATTTT
>13|NA|TRBV29-1|TRBJ1-1|NA
CTNLPNGNTEAFF
TGCACCAACCTTCCGAACGGGAACACTGAAGCTTTCTTT
>16|few|TRBV15|TRBJ2-1|NA
CATSRDMGGSYNEQFF
TGTGCCACCAGCAGAGATATGGGGGGCTCCTACAATGAGCAGTTCTTC
>12|few|TRBV20-1|TRBJ2-1|NA
CSASLANNEQFF
TGCAGTGCTAGTCTGGCAAACAATGAGCAGTTCTTC
>16|NA|TRBV27|TRBJ2-2|TRBD2
CASSLYPGLDSGELFF
TGTGCCAGCAGTTTATATCCGGGACTAGATTCCGGGGAGCTGTTTTTT
>13|NA|TRBV7-8|TRBJ2-3|TRBD1
CASSYRGQYTQYF
TGTGCCAGCAGCTACAGGGGGCAATATACGCAGTATTTT